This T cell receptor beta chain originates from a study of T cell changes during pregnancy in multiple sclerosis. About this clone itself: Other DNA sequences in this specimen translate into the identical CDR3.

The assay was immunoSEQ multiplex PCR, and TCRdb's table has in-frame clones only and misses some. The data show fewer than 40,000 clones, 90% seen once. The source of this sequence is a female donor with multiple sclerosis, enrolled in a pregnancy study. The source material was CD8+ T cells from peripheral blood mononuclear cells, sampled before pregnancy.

CDR3 sequence reads: CAWSVQGYEQYF. CDR3 DNA: TGTGCCTGGAGCGTACAGGGCTACGAGCAGTACTTC. This chain links TRBV30 with TRBJ2-7, with a possible D match to TRBD1 (6 bases). This CDR3 is 12 amino acids long. CDR1 and CDR2 from the germline V gene are GTSNPN and SVGIG (reference sequence). The V and J ends lost 3 bases and 3 bases respectively, with 9 bases between them.